These 14 T cell receptor beta chains came from one sample sequenced in a study of T cell repertoires in cytomegalovirus infection. For these TCRs, the target antigens are not known. Each CDR3 protein is one row after TCRdb ran MiXCR on the reads. The sample lists about 920,000 distinct CDR3 sequences, roughly 31% occurring once. Sequenced material: cultured CD8+ T cells from PBMCs, taken from culture after CMV antigen stimulation. The receptors come from a human donor in good health (CMV status not recorded). Some clones in this sample may be carry-over from other donors' samples.

This clonotype was seen a handful of times. The chain carries TRBV27 and TRBJ1-5; tentatively, D is TRBD1 (5 bases). The germline gives CDR1 MNHEY, CDR2 SMNVEV (reference sequence). The CDR3 runs to 15 residues. The germline V and J ends were trimmed by 2 bases and 5 bases, with 13 bases remaining between them. The CDR3 bases are TGTGCCAGCAGTTTAAGAGGCAGGGCGGATCAGCCCCAGCATTTT. As protein: CASSLRGRADQPQHF.

This clonotype was recorded once. V is TRBV9 and J is TRBJ2-1, with D tentatively TRBD2 (7 bases). V was cut by 0 bases and J by 8 bases, with 12 bases left in between. The CDR3 is 14 residues long. Germline CDR1 and CDR2: SGDLS and YYNGEE. The CDR3 DNA sequence: TGTGCCAGCAGCGTAGGAGGGGGGGTCCATGAGCAGTTCTTC. Protein sequence: CASSVGGGVHEQFF.

A remark on this clonotype: This CDR3 fails to terminate in the conserved phenylalanine or tryptophan, so it likely reflects a read error. The chain combines TRBV27 with TRBJ2-2, with TRBD2 matching 16 bases. CDR1 MNHEY and CDR2 SMNVEV come from the germline V gene (reference sequence). The trim removed 5 bases at V and 6 bases at J, leaving 3 bases unmatched. The CDR3 has 16 residues. The CDR3 here is CASSMGLAGGPGELFS. The CDR3 DNA is TGTGCCAGCAGTATGGGACTAGCGGGGGGGCCCGGGGAGCTGTTTTCT.

This clonotype has just one count. The J gene is TRBJ1-2, the V gene TRBV5-4, with TRBD1 as a possible D gene (6 bases). The V end was cut by 0 bases, the J end by 2 bases, with 17 bases between. CDR1 is SGHNT and CDR2 is YYREEE in the germline V gene (reference sequence). This CDR3 has 17 residues. The CDR3 sequence is CASSLALPLDRNYGYTF. CDR3 sequence (DNA): TGTGCCAGCAGCTTGGCGCTCCCTCTTGACAGGAACTATGGCTACACCTTC.

The gene calls are TRBV9 and TRBJ2-3; TRBD2 aligns across 8 bases. Unmatched junction bases numbered 12, after V lost 1 base and J lost 5 bases. The CDR3 extends over 17 amino acids. Germline CDR1 reads SGDLS; CDR2 reads YYNGEE. The CDR3 bases are TGTGCCAGCAGCGTACGAATCGGGGGGGCCCTTGGAGATACGCAGTATTTT. Its protein product is CASSVRIGGALGDTQYF.

V is TRBV7-6 and J is TRBJ2-2; D is possibly TRBD1 (6 bases). The CDR3 extends over 16 amino acids. Germline V lookup: CDR1 SGHVS, CDR2 FNYEAQ. The ends were cut back, 3 bases at V and 5 bases at J, with 16 bases in the middle. CDR3 region: CASSLVGTGYTGELFF. The CDR3 DNA reads TGTGCCAGCAGCTTGGTCGGTACAGGGTATACCGGGGAGCTGTTTTTT.

This clonotype was detected ten times or more. This sequence joins TRBV7-6 and TRBJ2-5; D is possibly TRBD1 (5 bases). Germline values: CDR1 SGHVS, CDR2 FNYEAQ. Trimming took off 0 bases at V and 4 bases at J, with 12 bases between the two ends. The CDR3 loop spans 15 amino acids. CDR3 DNA: TGTGCCAGCAGCTTAGCGCCGGACACTCCAGAGACCCAGTACTTC. It encodes CASSLAPDTPETQYF.

This clonotype has a handful of counts. The rearrangement joins TRBV2 to TRBJ1-5; 9 bases are shared with TRBD1. CDR3 length equals 18 residues. Germline loops: CDR1 SNHLY, CDR2 FYNNEI. The V segment lost 6 bases and the J segment 6 bases; nucleotides outside the gene matches: 18. DNA of the CDR3: TGTGCCAGCAGCCTTGGCCTCCCGGACAGGGGCCTTGGTCAGCCCCAGCATTTT. Translated: CASSLGLPDRGLGQPQHF.

This clonotype was observed a handful of times. The rearrangement links TRBV5-4 to TRBJ1-1; D is unclear. In germline, CDR1 is SGHNT, CDR2 YYREEE (reference sequence). V gave up 6 bases and J gave up 4 bases, with 13 bases separating them. There are 13 residues in the CDR3. The CDR3 sequence: CASTGNSGTEAFF. CDR3 DNA: TGTGCCAGCACGGGAAATTCGGGCACTGAAGCTTTCTTT.

There are a few counts of this clonotype. This chain's CDR3 is CASSPVRGYGNTIYF. The CDR3 DNA is TGTGCCAGCAGCCCCGTGAGGGGTTATGGAAACACCATATATTTT. This chain links TRBV6-5 with TRBJ1-3, with D perhaps matching TRBD1 (5 bases). Germline V gene lookup returns CDR1 MNHEY and CDR2 SVGAGI. V was shortened by 6 bases and J by 3 bases, with 15 bases between the two germline ends. This CDR3 is 15 amino acids long.

V gene TRBV5-4 combines with J gene TRBJ1-4; D remains unclear. CDR1 and CDR2 from the germline V gene are SGHNT and YYREEE (reference sequence). The CDR3 loop spans 15 amino acids. V lost 4 bases and J 4 bases, leaving 14 bases between the germline ends. CDR3 loop: CASSMVDWNNEKLFF. CDR3 coding DNA: TGTGCCAGCAGCATGGTGGACTGGAATAATGAAAAACTGTTTTTT. Looking up the rest from reference TRBV5-4 and TRBJ1-4 gives the full variable domain: ETGVTQSPTHLIKTRGQQVTLRCSSQSGHNTVSWYQQALGQGPQFIFQYYREEENGRGNFPPRFSGLQFPNYSSELNVNALELDDSALYLCASSMVDWNNEKLFFGSGTQLSVL.

This clonotype appeared a few times. The J gene is TRBJ1-4, the V gene TRBV6-6; D is possibly TRBD1 (5 bases). Germline lookup yields CDR1 MNHNY and CDR2 SVGAGI (reference sequence). Trimming shortened V by 0 bases and J by 4 bases, and 15 bases separated the two germline ends. The CDR3 length is 17 residues. CDR3 protein: CASSYSRGEQFNEKLFF. The CDR3, as DNA: TGTGCCAGCAGTTACTCGAGAGGGGAGCAGTTTAATGAAAAACTGTTTTTT.

This clonotype was counted only a few times. The chain is built from TRBV7-6 and TRBJ1-2; tentative D call: TRBD1 (6 bases). Germline V lookup: CDR1 SGHVS, CDR2 FNYEAQ. The germline V and J ends were trimmed by 5 bases and 1 base, with 17 bases remaining between them. The CDR3 contains 16 residues. CDR3 in DNA: TGTGCCAGCAGCCCCCGGTCCGGGGGGCTTAACTATGGCTACACCTTC. The encoded protein is CASSPRSGGLNYGYTF.

The rearrangement joins TRBV4-3 to TRBJ1-1; 7 positions agree with TRBD1. The CDR3 is 14 amino acids. Germline loops: CDR1 LGHNA, CDR2 YSLEER. The ends lost 4 bases at V and 7 bases at J; junction bases unmatched: 9. Here the CDR3 reads CASSRSDRESEAFF. Here the CDR3 DNA reads TGCGCCAGCAGCCGCTCAGACAGGGAAAGTGAAGCTTTCTTT.